This entry features one T cell receptor beta chain sequence. This sample was taken from a study of technical replicates of blood from a few donors. The assay was immunoSEQ multiplex PCR, and TCRdb's table has in-frame clones only and misses some. The sample records about 76,000 clones, under 95% being singletons. V was shortened by 7 bases and J by 5 bases, with 9 bases between the two germline ends. The CDR3 contains 12 residues. Germline CDR1 reads MDHEN; CDR2 reads SYDVKM. The genes are TRBV28 and TRBJ1-5; D may be TRBD1 (6 bases). Sequences were obtained from T cells isolated from PBMCs. The TCR sequence derives from a human donor in good health. CDR3 region: CASKDSYQPQHF. The DNA of the CDR3 is TGTGCCAGCAAGGACAGTTATCAGCCCCAGCATTTT.